The 13 T cell receptor beta chains below all came from one sample that was sequenced in a study of blood T cell repertoires in COVID-19. Assay: immunoSEQ multiplex PCR; the TCRdb copy retains only in-frame clones and omits some. The table shows over 150,000 clones, with about 86% occurring only once. Material: peripheral blood. All receptors derive from a man in his fifties with active or convalescent COVID-19.

This clone was recorded once. The gene calls are TRBV29-1 and TRBJ2-7, with TRBD1 matching 7 bases. The CDR3 extends over 13 amino acids. The J segment lost 3 bases and the V segment lost 4 bases, leaving 6 bases of the junction unmatched. The V gene's germline CDR1 is SQVTM and CDR2 ANQGSEA. The CDR3 DNA follows: TGCAGCGTTGGAACAGGGGTAGTCTACGAGCAGTACTTC. Amino acids: CSVGTGVVYEQYF.

This clone was found a few times. The CDR3 sequence is CASRKTGDYGYTF. The CDR3 nucleotides read TGTGCCAGCAGAAAGACAGGGGACTATGGCTACACCTTC. V is TRBV6-5 and J is TRBJ1-2, with TRBD1 matching over 8 bases. Germline CDR1 and CDR2: MNHEY and SVGAGI. This CDR3 is built from 13 residues. The J segment lost 3 bases and the V segment lost 6 bases, leaving 3 bases of the junction unmatched.

The V gene is TRBV30, the J gene TRBJ2-7; possible D gene TRBD2, 7 bases. CDR1 is GTSNPN and CDR2 is SVGIG in the germline V gene (reference sequence). The CDR3 loop spans 14 amino acids. With 3 bases removed from V and 5 bases from J, the gap between germline ends came to 17 bases. The CDR3 is CAWSRGAGRDEQYF. The CDR3 DNA reads as TGTGCCTGGAGCCGGGGGGCAGGAAGGGACGAGCAGTACTTC.

The chain uses TRBV19 and TRBJ2-7; D gene ambiguous. The CDR3 consists of 14 residues. V lost 6 bases and J 0 bases, leaving 12 bases between the germline ends. Germline V gene data show CDR1 as LNHDA and CDR2 as SQIVND (reference sequence). Here the CDR3 reads CASSKQINSYEQYF. The CDR3 nucleotides are TGTGCCAGTAGCAAACAGATAAACTCCTACGAGCAGTACTTC.

The rearrangement links TRBV7-6 to TRBJ1-5; 9 positions match TRBD1. The CDR3 is 18 residues long. The germline CDR1 and CDR2 sequences are SGHVS and FNYEAQ. Trimming removed 1 base from V and 5 bases from J; junction bases left unmatched: 12. CDR3 region: CASSLGQVGQGSDQPQHF. The CDR3 region has the DNA TGTGCCAGCAGCTTAGGCCAAGTGGGACAGGGTAGTGATCAGCCCCAGCATTTT.

The V call is TRBV6-5, the J call TRBJ2-2; 8 nucleotides match TRBD1. CDR3 length: 15 residues. Per germline, CDR1 MNHEY and CDR2 SVGAGI. With 8 bases clipped from V and 6 bases from J, the junction kept 11 bases outside the gene matches. The CDR3 loop is CASGRDRWGSGELFF. CDR3 nucleotide sequence: TGTGCCAGCGGCAGGGACAGGTGGGGGTCCGGGGAGCTGTTTTTT.

The CDR3 protein is CASSQVDYEQFF. CDR3 coding DNA: TGTGCCAGCAGCCAAGTGGACTATGAGCAGTTCTTC. The rearrangement links TRBV3-1 (or the pseudogene TRBV3-2) to TRBJ2-1; D possibly corresponds to TRBD2 (5 bases). The germline V and J ends were trimmed by 1 base and 8 bases, with 6 bases remaining between them. This CDR3 has 12 residues. Germline CDR1 and CDR2: LGHDT and YNNKEL (reference sequence).

This chain uses TRBV24-1 with TRBJ2-1; D might be TRBD1 (5 bases). The CDR3 length is 16 residues. Trimming removed 0 bases from V and 0 bases from J, with 8 bases in between. In germline, CDR1 is KGHDR, CDR2 SFDVKD. CDR3 in amino acids: CATSDLGHNSYNEQFF. In nucleotides, the CDR3 is TGTGCCACCAGTGATTTGGGACACAACTCCTACAATGAGCAGTTCTTC.

The chain links TRBV4-2 to TRBJ2-7, with D perhaps matching TRBD2 (5 bases). V dropped 1 base and J dropped 2 bases, with 18 bases sitting between them. The CDR3 consists of 17 residues. Germline V gene lookup returns CDR1 LGHNA and CDR2 YNFKEQ. CDR3 in amino acids: CASSQGSGVVAPYEQYF. DNA for the CDR3: TGTGCCAGCAGCCAAGGGAGCGGTGTAGTGGCCCCCTACGAGCAGTACTTC.

This chain connects TRBV5-1 to TRBJ2-5; TRBD2 matches at 8 bases. The V gene end was trimmed by 8 bases and the J gene end by 5 bases; junction bases not matched to a gene: 8. In germline, CDR1 is SGHRS, CDR2 YFSETQ. The CDR3 sequence is 13 residues long. CDR3 amino acids: CASCLAGLETQYF. The DNA of the CDR3 is TGCGCCAGTTGCCTAGCGGGTCTGGAGACCCAGTACTTC.

The chain carries TRBV5-1 and TRBJ2-3, with 10 bases identical to TRBD1. With V trimmed by 0 bases and J by 2 bases, 12 bases remained unmatched. This CDR3 contains 19 residues. Germline CDR1 SGHRS, CDR2 YFSETQ. The CDR3 loop is CASSLVIGQGVSFTDTQYF. CDR3 DNA sequence: TGCGCCAGCAGCTTGGTGATAGGACAGGGGGTATCTTTCACAGATACGCAGTATTTT.

The J gene is TRBJ2-5, the V gene TRBV10-3; TRBD1 is a possible D gene (6 bases). CDR3 length: 14 amino acids. V shed 3 bases and J shed 2 bases, with 10 bases lying between them. Germline values: CDR1 ENHRY, CDR2 SYGVKD. Here the CDR3 reads CAISDETGQETQYF. CDR3 bases: TGTGCCATCAGTGACGAGACAGGACAAGAGACCCAGTACTTC.

The genes are TRBV5-4 and TRBJ2-1, with a possible D match to TRBD1 (5 bases). The CDR3 contains 16 residues. V lost 4 bases and J lost 0, with 14 bases in between. CDR1 and CDR2 from the germline V gene are SGHNT and YYREEE (reference sequence). The CDR3 sequence: CASSREQASSYNEQFF. The CDR3 nucleotides are TGTGCCAGCAGCCGCGAACAGGCCAGCTCCTACAATGAGCAGTTCTTC.